The entry that follows covers one TCR beta chain sequence. The antigen remains undetermined. What was sequenced were expressed TCRB transcripts, since all of the isolated RNA had been reverse transcribed. Generated by immunoSEQ multiplex PCR, the TCRdb table keeps only in-frame clones and is missing some. Of 550,000 to 850,000 clones listed, under 15% are singletons. The data were obtained in a study of beta chain features in type 1 diabetes. Study results and caveats: Type 1 diabetes patients had moderately but significantly shorter TCRB CDR3s in all four CD4+ subsets.

V lost 4 bases and J 0 bases, leaving 9 bases between the germline ends. CDR3 length equals 14 residues. CDR1 and CDR2 from the germline V gene are MNHNY and SVGAGI (reference sequence). The chain carries TRBV6-6 and TRBJ1-1; D not certain. This clonotype was obtained from a man younger than 35 with type 1 diabetes. The specimen sequenced was naive CD4+ T cells from blood. The CDR3 DNA reads as TGTGCCAGCAGTTTCTCTCTCATGAACACTGAAGCTTTCTTT. Translated, it gives CASSFSLMNTEAFF.